This T cell receptor beta chain originates from a study of blood T cell repertoires in COVID-19. Overall study context: From T cells, B-cell-depleted T cells, or PBMCs came the material, which was cDNA or gDNA.

The repertoire was sequenced with immunoSEQ multiplex PCR; TCRdb's copy has only in-frame clones and lacks some. The data contain about 240,000 clones, just under 85% of them seen just once; the ten biggest clones take up over 7.5%. The CDR3 consists of 14 residues. The V end lost 0 bases, the J end lost 6 bases, and 12 bases lay between the germline ends. Germline assignment: CDR1 SGHKS and CDR2 YYEKEE (reference sequence). The origin of this receptor is an elderly woman with acute or convalescent COVID-19. Sequenced sample: peripheral blood. The rearrangement joins TRBV5-5 to TRBJ1-1, with unresolved D. The CDR3 DNA sequence: TGTGCCAGCAGCTTGGGCAGAGGATGGGCTGAAGCTTTCTTT. This codes for CASSLGRGWAEAFF.